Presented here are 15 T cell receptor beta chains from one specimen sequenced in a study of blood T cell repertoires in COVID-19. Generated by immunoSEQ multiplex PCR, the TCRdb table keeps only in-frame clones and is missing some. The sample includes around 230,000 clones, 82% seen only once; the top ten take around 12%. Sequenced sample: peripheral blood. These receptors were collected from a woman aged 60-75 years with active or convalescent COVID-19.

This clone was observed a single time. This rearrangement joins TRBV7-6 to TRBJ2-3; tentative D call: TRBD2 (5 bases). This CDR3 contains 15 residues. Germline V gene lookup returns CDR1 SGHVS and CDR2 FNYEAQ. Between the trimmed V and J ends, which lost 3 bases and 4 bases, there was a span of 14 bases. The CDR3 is CASSLARGLADTQYF. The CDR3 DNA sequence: TGTGCCAGCAGCTTGGCTAGAGGGTTGGCAGATACGCAGTATTTT.

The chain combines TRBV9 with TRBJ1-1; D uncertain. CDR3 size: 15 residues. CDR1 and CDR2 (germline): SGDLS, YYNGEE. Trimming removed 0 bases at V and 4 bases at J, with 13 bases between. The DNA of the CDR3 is TGTGCCAGCAGCGTAGCCGATCGGGGAGGCACTGAAGCTTTCTTT. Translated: CASSVADRGGTEAFF.

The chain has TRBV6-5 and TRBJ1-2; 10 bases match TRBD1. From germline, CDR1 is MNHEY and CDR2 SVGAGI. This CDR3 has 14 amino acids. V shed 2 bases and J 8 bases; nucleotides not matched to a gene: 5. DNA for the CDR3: TGTGCCAGCAGTTACAGACAGGGGGCTATCGGCTACACCTTC. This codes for CASSYRQGAIGYTF.

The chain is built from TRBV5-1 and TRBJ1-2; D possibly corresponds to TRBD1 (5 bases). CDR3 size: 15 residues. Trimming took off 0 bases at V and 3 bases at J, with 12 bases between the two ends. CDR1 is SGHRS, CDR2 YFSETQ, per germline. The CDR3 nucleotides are TGCGCCAGCAGCTTGGTCGGAGGGGAGGACTATGGCTACACCTTC. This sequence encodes CASSLVGGEDYGYTF. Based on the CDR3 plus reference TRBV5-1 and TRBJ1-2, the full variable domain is KAGVTQTPRYLIKTRGQQVTLSCSPISGHRSVSWYQQTPGQGLQFLFEYFSETQRNKGNFPGRFSGRQFSNSRSEMNVSTLELGDSALYLCASSLVGGEDYGYTFGSGTRLTVV.

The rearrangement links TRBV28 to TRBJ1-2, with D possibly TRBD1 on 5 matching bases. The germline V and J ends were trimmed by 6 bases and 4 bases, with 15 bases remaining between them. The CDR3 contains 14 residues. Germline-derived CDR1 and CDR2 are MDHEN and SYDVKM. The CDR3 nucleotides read TGTGCCAGCAGCCCCCCCCCAGGGCGCTATGGCTACACCTTC. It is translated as CASSPPPGRYGYTF.

CDR3 amino acids: CSASSSGGAVPYNEQFF. The CDR3, as DNA: TGCAGTGCTAGTTCTAGCGGGGGGGCGGTGCCCTACAATGAGCAGTTCTTC. The rearrangement joins TRBV20-1 to TRBJ2-1; 12 bases agree with TRBD2. V shed 3 bases, J shed 2 bases, and the junction held 8 bases outside the gene matches. The CDR3 is 17 residues long. Germline V CDR1 and CDR2: DFQATT, SNEGSKA (reference sequence).

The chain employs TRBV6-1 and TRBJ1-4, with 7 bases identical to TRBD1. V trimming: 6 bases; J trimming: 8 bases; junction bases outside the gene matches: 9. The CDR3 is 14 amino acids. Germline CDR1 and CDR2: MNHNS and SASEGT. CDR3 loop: CASSSGTVGEKLFF. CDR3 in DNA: TGTGCCAGCAGCTCCGGGACAGTGGGAGAAAAACTGTTTTTT.

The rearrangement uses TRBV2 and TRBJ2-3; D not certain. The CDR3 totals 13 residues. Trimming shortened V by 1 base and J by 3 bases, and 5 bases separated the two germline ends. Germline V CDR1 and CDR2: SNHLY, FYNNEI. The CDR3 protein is CASSEVLTDTQYF. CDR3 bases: TGTGCCAGCAGTGAAGTGCTAACAGATACGCAGTATTTT.

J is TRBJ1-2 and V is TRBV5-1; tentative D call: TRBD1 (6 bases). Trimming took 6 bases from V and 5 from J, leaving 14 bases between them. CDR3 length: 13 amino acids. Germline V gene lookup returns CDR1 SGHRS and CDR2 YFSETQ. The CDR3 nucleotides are TGCGCCAGCACTCAACCGGGGACATATGGCTACACCTTC. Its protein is CASTQPGTYGYTF.

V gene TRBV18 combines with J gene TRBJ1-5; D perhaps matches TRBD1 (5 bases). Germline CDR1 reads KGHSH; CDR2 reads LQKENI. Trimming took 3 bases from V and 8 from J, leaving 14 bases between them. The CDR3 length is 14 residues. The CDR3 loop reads CASSPDSAREPQHF. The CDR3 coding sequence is TGTGCCAGCTCACCCGACAGCGCCAGGGAGCCCCAGCATTTT.

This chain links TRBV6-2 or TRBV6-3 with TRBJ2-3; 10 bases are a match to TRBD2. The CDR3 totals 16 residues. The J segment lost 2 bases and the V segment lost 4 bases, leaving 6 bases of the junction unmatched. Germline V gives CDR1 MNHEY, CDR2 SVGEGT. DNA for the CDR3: TGTGCCAGCAGTTCCCTAGCGGGGGCCTTCACAGATACGCAGTATTTT. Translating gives CASSSLAGAFTDTQYF.

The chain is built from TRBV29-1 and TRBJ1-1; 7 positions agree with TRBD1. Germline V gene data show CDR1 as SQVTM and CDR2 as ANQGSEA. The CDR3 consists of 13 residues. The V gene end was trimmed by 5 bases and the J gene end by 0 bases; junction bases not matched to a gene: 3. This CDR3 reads CSVYRGLNTEAFF. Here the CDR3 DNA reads TGCAGCGTTTACAGGGGCTTGAACACTGAAGCTTTCTTT.

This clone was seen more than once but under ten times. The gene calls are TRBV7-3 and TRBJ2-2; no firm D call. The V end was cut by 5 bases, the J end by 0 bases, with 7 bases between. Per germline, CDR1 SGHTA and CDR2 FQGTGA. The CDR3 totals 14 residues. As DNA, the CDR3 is TGTGCCAGCAGCCCTCGTCCGAACACCGGGGAGCTGTTTTTT. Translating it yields CASSPRPNTGELFF. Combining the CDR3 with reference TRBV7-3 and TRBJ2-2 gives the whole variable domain GAGVSQTPSNKVTEKGKYVELRCDPISGHTALYWYRQSLGQGPEFLIYFQGTGAADDSGLPNDRFFAVRPEGSVSTLKIQRTERGDSAVYLCASSPRPNTGELFFGEGSRLTVL.

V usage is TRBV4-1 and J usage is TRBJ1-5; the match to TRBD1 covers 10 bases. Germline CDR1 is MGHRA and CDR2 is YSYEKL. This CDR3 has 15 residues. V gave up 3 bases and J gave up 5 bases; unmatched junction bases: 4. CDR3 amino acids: CASSQEGQGHQPQHF. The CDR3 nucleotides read TGCGCCAGCAGCCAGGAGGGACAGGGGCATCAGCCCCAGCATTTT.

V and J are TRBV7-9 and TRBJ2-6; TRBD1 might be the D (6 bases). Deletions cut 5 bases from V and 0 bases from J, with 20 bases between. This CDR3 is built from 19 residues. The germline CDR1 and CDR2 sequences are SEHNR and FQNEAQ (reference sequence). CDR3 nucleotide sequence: TGTGCCAGCAGCCTTGTCGACGGACAGTCTTTCTCTGGGGCCAACGTCCTGACTTTC. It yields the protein CASSLVDGQSFSGANVLTF.